The 8 T cell receptor beta chains presented below share a single source sample, sequenced in a study of shared clonotypes between healthy human individuals. Terminally differentiated effector memory CD45RA+ cells were left out of the naive CD8 fraction, which was CD45RO-negative and positively selected for CCR7. Assay used: immunoSEQ multiplex PCR; TCRdb lists only in-frame clones, some missing. The repertoire consists of some 2.1 million clones, with about 93% occurring once and the leading ten covering 1.5% to 2%. Material: naive CD8+ T cells from PBMCs. The receptors were sampled from a young man in good health. Some clones in this sample may be carry-over from other donors' samples.

As regards this clone: Other DNA sequences from this sample encode an identical CDR3 as well. The chain recombines TRBV27 with TRBJ2-7, with D maybe TRBD2 (7 bases). This CDR3 is built from 14 residues. Germline CDR1 reads MNHEY; CDR2 reads SMNVEV (reference sequence). V was trimmed by 2 bases and J by 4 bases, leaving 12 bases between them. DNA of the CDR3: TGTGCCAGCAGTTTAGGCAGGGGAGGGTACGAGCAGTACTTC. Protein product: CASSLGRGGYEQYF.

V is TRBV10-3 and J is TRBJ2-7; D possibly corresponds to TRBD1 (5 bases). Looked up from germline, CDR1 is ENHRY and CDR2 is SYGVKD. V lost 4 bases to trimming and J lost 0 bases, with 10 bases between them. The CDR3 spans 14 residues. CDR3 in DNA: TGTGCCATCAGTGCTGTCAGGGCCTCCTACGAGCAGTACTTC. This translates into CAISAVRASYEQYF.

V usage is TRBV28 and J usage is TRBJ1-3; D ambiguous. Trimming took 5 bases from V and 4 from J, leaving 18 bases between them. Germline V gene lookup returns CDR1 MDHEN and CDR2 SYDVKM. The CDR3 sequence is 16 residues long. The CDR3 DNA follows: TGTGCCAGCAGTGGGTTAAGGGAATCGGCGGGAAACACCATATATTTT. Protein sequence: CASSGLRESAGNTIYF.

V and J are TRBV27 and TRBJ1-2; D is uncertain. V was trimmed by 3 bases and J by 4 bases, leaving 12 bases between them. The germline V gene encodes CDR1 MNHEY and CDR2 SMNVEV (reference sequence). The CDR3 consists of 14 residues. The CDR3, as DNA: TGTGCCAGCAGTTTCGGGGAGGGCGCCTATGGCTACACCTTC. It translates to CASSFGEGAYGYTF.

The chain is built from TRBV4-1 and TRBJ2-1; possible D gene TRBD1, 6 bases. Germline V gene data show CDR1 as MGHRA and CDR2 as YSYEKL. CDR3 size: 18 residues. With 0 bases removed from V and 6 bases from J, the gap between germline ends came to 21 bases. The CDR3 spells CASSQDLYYRDAFNEQFF. CDR3 in DNA: TGCGCCAGCAGCCAAGACCTTTACTACAGGGATGCATTCAATGAGCAGTTCTTC.

A remark on this clone: The germline gene is not matched at one end of the junction; a read error may be the cause. The rearrangement links TRBV7-9 to TRBJ2-7; D gene unclear. The CDR3 totals 16 residues. Germline V gives CDR1 SEHNR, CDR2 FQNEAQ (reference sequence). CDR3 in amino acids: CASSQDSRGPFYEQYF. CDR3 DNA: TGCGCCAGCAGCCAAGATTCGAGAGGACCTTTCTACGAGCAGTACTTC.

The chain carries TRBV9 and TRBJ2-5, with 15 bases fitting TRBD2. The V gene end was trimmed by 3 bases and the J gene end by 5 bases; junction bases not matched to a gene: 2. Germline CDR1 and CDR2: SGDLS and YYNGEE. CDR3 size: 15 residues. The CDR3 bases are TGTGCCAGCAGCGAGGGGACTAGCGGGAGGGAGACCCAGTACTTC. Protein product: CASSEGTSGRETQYF.

Remarks on this clone: In the same sample, other DNA sequences code for this CDR3. The chain uses TRBV11-2 and TRBJ2-1; the D is unclear. The CDR3 covers 11 residues. The germline V and J ends were trimmed by 5 bases and 5 bases, with 4 bases remaining between them. CDR1 SGHAT and CDR2 FQNNGV come from the germline V gene. CDR3 region: CASSGDNEQFF. The CDR3 nucleotides read TGTGCCAGCAGCGGCGACAATGAGCAGTTCTTC.